Presented here are 21 T cell receptor beta chains from one specimen sequenced in a study of T-cell memory formation after mild COVID-19. TCRdb re-analysed the 5' RACE reads in MiXCR, keeping a single row per CDR3 protein. Among about 250,000 distinct CDR3 sequences listed, 15% to 20% were seen once. The source material was PBMCs or a T cell subset sorted from them (not recorded which). The receptors come from a man aged 18 to 29 who had mild COVID-19 (a few samples of this study predate the infection). Cell type and time point are not known.

This clonotype occurred a few times. V gene TRBV20-1 combines with J gene TRBJ2-1; 16 positions agree with TRBD2. V dropped 3 bases and J dropped 16; count of bases not matched to a gene: 3. The CDR3 consists of 12 residues. Germline lookup yields CDR1 DFQATT and CDR2 SNEGSKA (reference sequence). The CDR3 DNA reads as TGCAGTGCTAGGGGACTAGCGGGGGGGCGATTCTTC. As protein: CSARGLAGGRFF.

This clonotype was recorded at least ten times. The chain recombines TRBV5-4 with TRBJ2-1; 8 bases are a match to TRBD1. V shed 5 bases, J shed 6 bases, and the junction held 4 bases outside the gene matches. CDR1 and CDR2 (germline): SGHNT, YYREEE (reference sequence). The CDR3 covers 13 residues. The CDR3 protein is CASSSDRGNEQFF. DNA of the CDR3: TGTGCCAGCAGTTCCGACAGGGGCAATGAGCAGTTCTTC.

Only a few counts were recorded for this clonotype. The chain is built from TRBV6-5 and TRBJ2-3; TRBD2 aligns across 14 bases. The CDR3 length is 15 residues. After removal of 6 bases from V and 5 bases from J, the junction contained 4 bases not matched to a gene. CDR1 and CDR2 from the germline V gene are MNHEY and SVGAGI. DNA of the CDR3: TGTGCCAGCAGCGGGACTAGCGGGGGAGGAGATACGCAGTATTTT. Translation: CASSGTSGGGDTQYF.

The rearrangement uses TRBV5-5 and TRBJ1-1; TRBD1 matches at 7 bases. J lost 1 base, V lost 3 bases, and 6 bases had no gene match. CDR3 length equals 15 residues. CDR1 SGHKS and CDR2 YYEKEE come from the germline V gene (reference sequence). The CDR3 region is CASSSDRVRNTEAFF. The CDR3, as DNA: TGTGCCAGCAGCTCAGACAGGGTCAGGAACACTGAAGCTTTCTTT.

V is TRBV10-3 and J is TRBJ2-5, with D tentatively TRBD2 (7 bases). V was shortened by 7 bases and J by 4 bases, with 19 bases between the two germline ends. The CDR3 spans 15 residues. Germline CDR1 and CDR2: ENHRY and SYGVKD. DNA of the CDR3: TGTGCCATCAAAGATTCGGGGGGCATCGGAGAGACCCAGTACTTC. This translates into CAIKDSGGIGETQYF.

Here the CDR3 DNA reads TGCGCCAGCAGCTTGGGGGGCTTCACCGGGGAGCTGTTTTTT. Residues: CASSLGGFTGELFF. The chain links TRBV5-1 to TRBJ2-2, with D maybe TRBD1 (5 bases). CDR3 length: 14 residues. CDR1 is SGHRS, CDR2 YFSETQ, per germline. The V gene lost 0 bases and the J gene lost 4 bases, with 7 bases spanning the gap.

This clonotype was counted between two and nine times. V gene TRBV7-9 combines with J gene TRBJ2-7; D might be TRBD1 or TRBD2, each matching 6 bases. The CDR3 is made up of 13 amino acids. Trimming cost V 5 bases and J 2 bases, with 10 bases left between them. CDR1 is SEHNR and CDR2 is FQNEAQ in the germline V gene (reference sequence). CDR3 in amino acids: CASSHGGTYEQYV. The CDR3 bases are TGTGCCAGCAGCCACGGGGGCACCTACGAGCAGTACGTC.

The J gene is TRBJ1-2, the V gene TRBV20-1; D gene uncertain. With 0 bases removed from V and 4 bases from J, the gap between germline ends came to 12 bases. Germline V gene sequence: CDR1 DFQATT, CDR2 SNEGSKA (reference sequence). CDR3 size: 14 residues. The CDR3 coding sequence is TGCAGTGCTAGAGAGGAAGGCCTCTCCTATGGCTACACCTTC. It is translated as CSAREEGLSYGYTF.

This clonotype came up a few times. The chain is built from TRBV11-3 and TRBJ2-2, with TRBD1 as a possible D gene (5 bases). V was cut by 1 base and J by 7 bases, with 10 bases left in between. From germline, CDR1 is SGHNT and CDR2 YENEEA. The CDR3 sequence is 14 residues long. CDR3 in amino acids: CASSLVREGGELFF. Here the CDR3 DNA reads TGTGCCAGCAGCTTAGTCAGGGAAGGCGGGGAGCTGTTTTTT.

This clonotype has a handful of counts. The chain combines TRBV6-2 or TRBV6-3 with TRBJ1-2; D unclear. Deletions cut 8 bases from V and 4 bases from J, with 8 bases between. Germline CDR1 and CDR2: MNHEY and SVGEGT. This CDR3 comprises 11 residues. The CDR3 reads CASGRAYGYTF. The CDR3 DNA reads TGTGCCAGCGGCCGGGCCTATGGCTACACCTTC.

V usage is TRBV7-6 and J usage is TRBJ2-3; D ambiguous. V was clipped by 1 base and J by 0 bases, with 11 bases between them. This CDR3 has 16 amino acids. Germline V lookup: CDR1 SGHVS, CDR2 FNYEAQ. CDR3 sequence reads: CASSLGSVASTDTQYF. The CDR3 DNA reads TGTGCCAGCAGCTTAGGGTCGGTAGCTAGCACAGATACGCAGTATTTT.

The chain links TRBV4-1 to TRBJ1-2; TRBD1 agrees at 7 bases. The CDR3 extends over 15 amino acids. The junction had 5 bases not matched to a gene; V was cut back by 2 bases and J by 2 bases. CDR1 MGHRA and CDR2 YSYEKL come from the germline V gene. CDR3 loop: CASSQPKTGNYGYTF. The CDR3 nucleotides are TGCGCCAGCAGCCAACCAAAGACAGGGAACTATGGCTACACCTTC.

This clonotype has a handful of counts. The chain links TRBV20-1 to TRBJ2-3; 8 positions match TRBD1. The CDR3 contains 17 residues. Germline values: CDR1 DFQATT, CDR2 SNEGSKA (reference sequence). V lost 4 bases, J lost 4 bases, and 16 bases stayed unmatched. Here the CDR3 reads CSATHDTQGGQSDTQYF. The CDR3 DNA reads TGCAGTGCTACCCACGATACACAGGGGGGTCAGTCAGATACGCAGTATTTT.

This clonotype was seen more than once but under ten times. The CDR3 DNA is TGTGCCAGCAGCCAAGACTCTAGCGGGGAACTGGAGACCCAGTACTTC. Its translation is CASSQDSSGELETQYF. The gene calls are TRBV3-1 and TRBJ2-5; 9 bases are a match to TRBD2. CDR3 size: 16 residues. Germline trimming cut 0 bases from V and 5 bases from J; bases unmatched to any gene: 7. CDR1 LGHDT and CDR2 YNNKEL come from the germline V gene (reference sequence).

The chain recombines TRBV20-1 with TRBJ2-2, with D possibly matching TRBD2 (6 bases). Germline V gene sequence: CDR1 DFQATT, CDR2 SNEGSKA (reference sequence). V was cut by 6 bases and J by 6 bases, with 14 bases left in between. This CDR3 region has 13 residues. Written as DNA, the CDR3 is TGCAGTGCGCTACTAGCAAGAGCCGGGGAGCTGTTTTTT. Translation gives CSALLARAGELFF.

In this sample, this clonotype turned up a few times. The rearrangement joins TRBV28 to TRBJ1-1; 7 bases agree with TRBD1. The CDR3 extends over 14 amino acids. The germline V gene encodes CDR1 MDHEN and CDR2 SYDVKM. V shed 7 bases, J shed 0 bases, and the junction held 5 bases outside the gene matches. CDR3 protein: CASIPGQLNTEAFF. The CDR3 coding sequence is TGTGCCAGCATCCCGGGACAGTTGAACACTGAAGCTTTCTTT.

The CDR3 is CASSLRRRLAGASSSTDTQYF. The CDR3 nucleotides read TGTGCCAGCAGCCTACGCAGGAGACTAGCGGGAGCCAGTTCTAGCACAGATACGCAGTATTTT. V is TRBV11-3 and J is TRBJ2-3; 12 bases are shared with TRBD2. V lost 5 bases, J lost 0 bases, and 18 bases stayed unmatched. Germline assignment: CDR1 SGHNT and CDR2 YENEEA. The CDR3 is 21 residues long.

Only a few counts were recorded for this clonotype. The gene calls are TRBV7-3 and TRBJ2-2, with 7 bases fitting TRBD2. The CDR3 is made up of 14 amino acids. The ends lost 6 bases at V and 1 base at J; junction bases unmatched: 2. Germline V gene data show CDR1 as SGHTA and CDR2 as FQGTGA. The CDR3, as DNA: TGTGCCAGCAGACCGGGGGGGAACACCGGGGAGCTGTTTTTT. Encoded protein: CASRPGGNTGELFF.

V and J are TRBV6-2 or TRBV6-3 and TRBJ2-7; unclear D gene. This CDR3 spans 12 amino acids. The V and J ends lost 5 bases and 4 bases respectively, with 9 bases between them. CDR1 and CDR2 from the germline V gene are MNHEY and SVGEGT. CDR3 nucleotides: TGTGCCAGCAGTCACGCCCTATACGAGCAGTACGTC. Its translation: CASSHALYEQYV.

This clonotype was detected many times. V gene TRBV7-2 combines with J gene TRBJ2-1; D perhaps matches TRBD1 (5 bases). The CDR3 is 16 residues long. Germline V gene data show CDR1 as SGHTA and CDR2 as FQGNSA. The V gene lost 4 bases and the J gene lost 8 bases, with 21 bases spanning the gap. The CDR3 here is CASSSTQGGPRDEQFF. The CDR3 nucleotides are TGTGCCAGCAGCTCCACCCAGGGCGGCCCCAGGGATGAGCAGTTCTTC.

This clonotype occurred a few times. The rearrangement links TRBV6-5 to TRBJ1-3; D is uncertain. Trimming cost V 5 bases and J 2 bases, with 10 bases left between them. CDR3 length: 14 amino acids. CDR1 is MNHEY and CDR2 is SVGAGI in the germline V gene. For the CDR3, the DNA is TGTGCCAGCAGTCCCCCGGGTGCTGGAAACACCATATATTTT. Translation gives CASSPPGAGNTIYF.